This entry concerns a single T cell receptor (beta chain). Antigen: not known. Germline lookup yields CDR1 SGHRS and CDR2 YFSETQ. The CDR3 runs 11 residues. V lost 0 bases and J lost 12, with 9 bases in between. Quantitative 5'-RACE was performed with molecular barcodes, and it yielded the TCR beta libraries. Each CDR3 protein gets one entry after TCRdb re-called the 5' RACE reads with MiXCR. The data show 450,000 or so distinct CDR3 sequences, with 26% seen just once and over 0.8% held by the top ten. The data stem from a study of CD8 T cells in ankylosing spondylitis. Study-wide points: Reactive arthritis synovial fluid and blood previously showed some of these motif variants. Clones linked to the disease showed a CD8+ phenotype. They occurred at relatively low frequencies in peripheral blood. Disease-linked clones were reportedly significantly enriched in matched ankylosing spondylitis synovial fluid. Roughly eight highly homologous variants made up a TCR beta motif that seemed to typify ankylosing spondylitis blood.

Sequencing was done on a sample of blood, either unsorted or a sorted T cell fraction (not recorded which). The TCR was taken from a male donor with ankylosing spondylitis. V and J are TRBV5-1 and TRBJ1-1; D gene unclear. The CDR3 here is CASSLALRTFF. The CDR3, as DNA: TGCGCCAGCAGCTTGGCCTTGAGGACTTTCTTT.